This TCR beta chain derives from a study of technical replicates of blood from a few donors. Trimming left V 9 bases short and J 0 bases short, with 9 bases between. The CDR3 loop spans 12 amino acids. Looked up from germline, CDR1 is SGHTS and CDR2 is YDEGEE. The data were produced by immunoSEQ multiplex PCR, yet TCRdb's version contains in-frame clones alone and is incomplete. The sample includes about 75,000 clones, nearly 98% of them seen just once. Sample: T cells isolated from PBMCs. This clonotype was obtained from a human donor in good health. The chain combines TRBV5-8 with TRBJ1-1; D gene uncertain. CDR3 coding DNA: TGTGCCACCAGATATATGAACACTGAAGCTTTCTTT. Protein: CATRYMNTEAFF. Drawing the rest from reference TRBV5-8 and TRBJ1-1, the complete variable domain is EAGVTQSPTHLIKTRGQQATLRCSPISGHTSVYWYQQALGLGLQFLLWYDEGEERNRGNFPPRFSGRQFPNYSSELNVNALELEDSALYLCATRYMNTEAFFGQGTRLTVV.